A single sample is the source of the 31 T cell receptor beta chains below, sequenced in a study of cytomegalovirus exposure and HLA in healthy donors. The PCR contained 60 Vbeta and 13 Jbeta primers. Sequenced by immunoSEQ multiplex PCR; TCRdb stores in-frame clones only, minus some. The data show tens of thousands of clones, 70% to 85% seen once. Material: PBMCs. The receptors stem from a man in his 60s in good health and CMV-seronegative.

This chain links TRBV5-4 with TRBJ2-1, with 9 nucleotides matching TRBD1. V lost 4 bases, J lost 7 bases, and 9 bases stayed unmatched. Germline V gene lookup returns CDR1 SGHNT and CDR2 YYREEE (reference sequence). The CDR3 length is 15 residues. CDR3 loop: CASSTGTGRGNEQFF. CDR3 DNA: TGTGCCAGCAGCACCGGGACAGGGCGGGGGAATGAGCAGTTCTTC.

V is TRBV7-2 and J is TRBJ2-1, with TRBD1 matching 9 bases. V trimming: 5 bases; J trimming: 10 bases; junction bases outside the gene matches: 12. The CDR3 totals 15 residues. Germline V CDR1 and CDR2: SGHTA, FQGNSA. CDR3 coding DNA: TGTGCCAGCAGCGTGTCCGGGACAGGGACGGAGGAGCAGTTCTTC. This sequence encodes CASSVSGTGTEEQFF.

The chain is built from TRBV2 and TRBJ1-4, with D possibly being TRBD1 (5 bases). Germline CDR1 is SNHLY and CDR2 is FYNNEI. CDR3 length equals 14 residues. The V end lost 5 bases, the J end lost 4 bases, and 11 bases lay between the germline ends. The CDR3 protein is CASSPDSYNEKLFF. CDR3 nucleotides: TGTGCCAGCAGTCCAGACAGCTATAATGAAAAACTGTTTTTT.

This clone was counted once. The chain links TRBV6-6 to TRBJ2-5; 8 positions match TRBD2. The junction had 7 bases not matched to a gene; V was cut back by 6 bases and J by 1 base. The CDR3 covers 15 residues. CDR1 MNHNY and CDR2 SVGAGI come from the germline V gene (reference sequence). CDR3 coding DNA: TGTGCCAGCAGGGAAAGCGGGGGTTTCCAAGAGACCCAGTACTTC. Residues: CASRESGGFQETQYF.

V usage is TRBV28 and J usage is TRBJ1-2; D is unresolved. This CDR3 contains 11 residues. V was pared by 10 bases and J by 4 bases, with 10 bases between. CDR1 is MDHEN and CDR2 is SYDVKM in the germline V gene. CDR3 in amino acids: CATEVAYGYTF. CDR3 DNA: TGTGCCACGGAGGTGGCCTATGGCTACACCTTC.

The rearrangement joins TRBV5-1 to TRBJ2-7; TRBD1 is a possible D gene (6 bases). CDR1 is SGHRS, CDR2 YFSETQ, per germline. The V end was cut by 3 bases, the J end by 2 bases, with 12 bases between. CDR3 length: 14 amino acids. Written as DNA, the CDR3 is TGCGCCAGCAGCTCCGGACAGATGCCCTACGAGCAGTACTTC. It encodes CASSSGQMPYEQYF.

The V and J genes are TRBV2 and TRBJ2-5; 11 nucleotides match TRBD2. The tail of the sequence fits TRBJ2-7 better, so the J call may be wrong. CDR3 length: 13 amino acids. Germline V gene data show CDR1 as SNHLY and CDR2 as FYNNEI. The CDR3 nucleotides are TGTGCCAGGGGGAAACTAGCGGGGGACGAGCAGTACTTC. This encodes CARGKLAGDEQYF.

This clone was detected only a few times. V usage is TRBV28 and J usage is TRBJ2-2; TRBD1 agrees at 8 bases. CDR1 MDHEN and CDR2 SYDVKM come from the germline V gene. The CDR3 spans 12 residues. Trimming cost V 10 bases and J 4 bases; bases outside gene matches: 2. CDR3 nucleotide sequence: TGTGCCACAACAGGGGGCACCGGGGAGCTGTTTTTT. This sequence encodes CATTGGTGELFF.

The chain employs TRBV7-8 and TRBJ2-7, with 9 bases identical to TRBD1. The CDR3 runs to 15 residues. Trimming cost V 5 bases and J 6 bases; bases outside gene matches: 11. Germline V lookup: CDR1 SGHVS, CDR2 FQNEAQ. The CDR3 coding sequence is TGTGCCAGCAGCAGCACGGGACAGGGATTATCCGAGCAGTACTTC. It specifies CASSSTGQGLSEQYF.

This chain uses TRBV25-1 with TRBJ2-3; 9 positions match TRBD1. Germline V gene data show CDR1 as MGHDK and CDR2 as SYGVNS. The CDR3 totals 16 residues. The J segment lost 4 bases and the V segment lost 1 base, leaving 6 bases of the junction unmatched. The CDR3, as DNA: TGTGCCAGCAGTGAATCCGGGACAGGGAGGGCAGATACGCAGTATTTT. As protein: CASSESGTGRADTQYF.

The chain carries TRBV19 and TRBJ1-1; D gene uncertain. This CDR3 has 14 residues. Germline V gene lookup returns CDR1 LNHDA and CDR2 SQIVND (reference sequence). Trimming took 10 bases from V and 1 from J, leaving 16 bases between them. In DNA, the CDR3 is TGTGCCACTAAGGAGGAGAGAGGGAACACTGAAGCTTTCTTT. Translated: CATKEERGNTEAFF. Looking up the rest from reference TRBV19 and TRBJ1-1 gives the full variable domain: DGGITQSPKYLFRKEGQNVTLSCEQNLNHDAMYWYRQDPGQGLRLIYYSQIVNDFQKGDIAEGYSVSREKKESFPLTVTSAQKNPTAFYLCATKEERGNTEAFFGQGTRLTVV.

The count of this clone is one. The chain uses TRBV5-6 and TRBJ1-4, with a weak D call TRBD1 (5 bases). This CDR3 is built from 16 residues. Trimming cost V 4 bases and J 0 bases, with 13 bases left between them. Germline assignment: CDR1 SGHDT and CDR2 YYEEEE. In nucleotides, the CDR3 is TGTGCCAGCAGCCACAGGACGGCCGCAACTAATGAAAAACTGTTTTTT. This codes for CASSHRTAATNEKLFF. Full variable domain (rest looked up from reference TRBV5-6 and TRBJ1-4): DAGVTQSPTHLIKTRGQQVTLRCSPKSGHDTVSWYQQALGQGPQFIFQYYEEEERQRGNFPDRFSGHQFPNYSSELNVNALLLGDSALYLCASSHRTAATNEKLFFGSGTQLSVL.

This clone turned up a few times. The chain couples TRBV7-6 to TRBJ2-1; D is perhaps TRBD2 (5 bases). The V end lost 3 bases, the J end lost 5 bases, and 5 bases lay between the germline ends. This CDR3 region has 12 residues. Germline lookup yields CDR1 SGHVS and CDR2 FNYEAQ. CDR3 protein: CASSLRDNEQFF. The CDR3, as DNA: TGTGCCAGCAGCTTGAGGGACAATGAGCAGTTCTTC. Together with reference TRBV7-6 and TRBJ2-1, the CDR3 gives the full variable domain: GAGVSQSPRYKVTKRGQDVALRCDPISGHVSLYWYRQALGQGPEFLTYFNYEAQQDKSGLPNDRFSAERPEGSISTLTIQRTEQRDSAMYRCASSLRDNEQFFGPGTRLTVL.

The V and J genes are TRBV5-1 and TRBJ1-1; TRBD1 aligns across 9 bases. Germline CDR1 is SGHRS and CDR2 is YFSETQ. The CDR3 is 15 amino acids. V shed 3 bases, J shed 7 bases, and the junction held 10 bases outside the gene matches. The CDR3 sequence: CASSSGQGLGNEAFF. CDR3 DNA sequence: TGCGCCAGCAGCTCGGGACAGGGACTGGGTAATGAAGCTTTCTTT.

The gene calls are TRBV28 and TRBJ2-3, with D possibly TRBD2 on 5 matching bases. Germline values: CDR1 MDHEN, CDR2 SYDVKM. Trimming removed 7 bases at V and 1 base at J, with 12 bases between. The CDR3 is 14 residues long. The CDR3 DNA follows: TGTGCCAGCAACCTTAGCGACCGCACAGATACGCAGTATTTT. Amino acid sequence: CASNLSDRTDTQYF.

J is TRBJ2-5 and V is TRBV9, with a tentative D call TRBD2 (5 bases). Looked up from germline, CDR1 is SGDLS and CDR2 is YYNGEE. The V end was cut by 0 bases, the J end by 2 bases, with 11 bases between. The CDR3 consists of 15 residues. In DNA, the CDR3 is TGTGCCAGCAGCGTAGCAGCGGTCCCACAAGAGACCCAGTACTTC. Protein product: CASSVAAVPQETQYF.

CDR3 in amino acids: CASSSDRGGAEAFF. The CDR3 DNA follows: TGTGCCAGCAGTTCGGACAGGGGGGGAGCTGAAGCTTTCTTT. V and J are TRBV7-2 and TRBJ1-1; 10 nucleotides line up with TRBD1. With V trimmed by 6 bases and J by 6 bases, 7 bases remained unmatched. The CDR3 length is 14 residues. The germline V gene encodes CDR1 SGHTA and CDR2 FQGNSA.

The chain carries TRBV27 and TRBJ1-4; D is undetermined. V lost 8 bases and J 5 bases, leaving 12 bases between the germline ends. The germline gives CDR1 MNHEY, CDR2 SMNVEV (reference sequence). The CDR3 runs 13 residues. The CDR3 DNA follows: TGTGCCAGCTCTTCGGAGAGGAATGAAAAACTGTTTTTT. Translation: CASSSERNEKLFF. The full variable domain, completed using reference TRBV27 and TRBJ1-4, is EAQVTQNPRYLITVTGKKLTVTCSQNMNHEYMSWYRQDPGLGLRQIYYSMNVEVTDKGDVPEGYKVSRKEKRNFPLILESPSPNQTSLYFCASSSERNEKLFFGSGTQLSVL.

The V call is TRBV7-9, the J call TRBJ2-7, with D perhaps TRBD1 (6 bases). This CDR3 has 14 residues. Trimming took off 5 bases at V and 1 base at J, with 12 bases between the two ends. Germline V gives CDR1 SEHNR, CDR2 FQNEAQ (reference sequence). The DNA for the CDR3 is TGTGCCAGCAGCCAAAGGGACAATTCCTACGAGCAGTACTTC. It encodes CASSQRDNSYEQYF.

This clone came up once. The chain employs TRBV5-6 and TRBJ2-1, with D uncertain. The CDR3 covers 13 residues. Germline CDR1 reads SGHDT; CDR2 reads YYEEEE. V was cut by 1 base and J by 9 bases, with 11 bases left in between. CDR3 nucleotides: TGTGCCAGCAGCTTGATAATTAGTGGTGAGCAGTTCTTC. Residues: CASSLIISGEQFF.

CDR3 sequence (DNA): TGTGCCAGCAGCCTAACTAGCGGGAGCTCCTACGAGCAGTACTTC. This translates into CASSLTSGSSYEQYF. This chain links TRBV13 with TRBJ2-7; 11 bases align to TRBD2. CDR3 length: 15 amino acids. V was pared by 5 bases and J by 0 bases, with 3 bases of the junction left unmatched. Germline CDR1 is PRHDT and CDR2 is FYEKMQ (reference sequence).

This clone occurred a few times. The rearrangement uses TRBV29-1 and TRBJ2-1; D not resolved. This CDR3 has 11 residues. Germline CDR1 and CDR2: SQVTM and ANQGSEA. The germline V and J ends were trimmed by 2 bases and 5 bases, with 4 bases remaining between them. CDR3 sequence: CSVERDNEQFF. The CDR3 nucleotides are TGCAGCGTTGAACGGGACAATGAGCAGTTCTTC.

This chain connects TRBV7-9 to TRBJ2-2; 8 nucleotides match TRBD2. Germline CDR1 and CDR2: SEHNR and FQNEAQ (reference sequence). V gave up 2 bases and J gave up 4 bases; unmatched junction bases: 3. The CDR3 spans 15 residues. The CDR3 spells CASSLSGRGTGELFF. As DNA, the CDR3 is TGTGCCAGCAGCTTAAGCGGGAGAGGCACCGGGGAGCTGTTTTTT. Based on the CDR3 plus reference TRBV7-9 and TRBJ2-2, the full variable domain is DTGVSQNPRHKITKRGQNVTFRCDPISEHNRLYWYRQTLGQGPEFLTYFQNEAQLEKSRLLSDRFSAERPKGSFSTLEIQRTEQGDSAMYLCASSLSGRGTGELFFGEGSRLTVL.

The chain employs TRBV19 and TRBJ2-1, with TRBD2 matching 8 bases. After removal of 3 bases from V and 6 bases from J, the junction contained 1 base not matched to a gene. Germline-derived CDR1 and CDR2 are LNHDA and SQIVND (reference sequence). This CDR3 comprises 13 residues. Written as DNA, the CDR3 is TGTGCCAGTAGTATGAGCGGGGGCAATGAGCAGTTCTTC. Translation: CASSMSGGNEQFF.

J is TRBJ2-1 and V is TRBV15, with 9 bases that match TRBD2. This CDR3 is 18 amino acids long. Germline values: CDR1 LNHNV, CDR2 YYDKDF (reference sequence). The V segment lost 0 bases and the J segment 6 bases; nucleotides outside the gene matches: 12. As DNA, the CDR3 is TGTGCCACCAGCAGAGATATTGGGTCGGCTAGCGGGATCAATGAGCAGTTCTTC. Protein: CATSRDIGSASGINEQFF.

This clone was observed a single time. The rearrangement joins TRBV7-9 to TRBJ2-7; 9 positions match TRBD1. Germline CDR1 and CDR2: SEHNR and FQNEAQ (reference sequence). The CDR3 totals 19 residues. Germline trimming cut 4 bases from V and 3 bases from J; bases unmatched to any gene: 19. CDR3 loop: CASSSRGPGQGFPGYEQYF. In nucleotides, the CDR3 is TGTGCCAGCAGCTCCCGGGGGCCGGGACAGGGTTTCCCAGGCTACGAGCAGTACTTC.

The V gene is TRBV6-6, the J gene TRBJ1-1; D unclear. V lost 5 bases and J lost 4, with 8 bases in between. CDR1 MNHNY and CDR2 SVGAGI come from the germline V gene (reference sequence). The CDR3 extends over 12 amino acids. CDR3 bases: TGTGCCAGCAGTCTACGGGTCACTGAAGCTTTCTTT. Encoded protein: CASSLRVTEAFF.

A single count supports this clone. The chain recombines TRBV19 with TRBJ1-3; D is perhaps TRBD1 (6 bases). V was clipped by 5 bases and J by 0 bases, with 11 bases between them. CDR1 and CDR2 (germline): LNHDA, SQIVND (reference sequence). The CDR3 loop spans 15 amino acids. As DNA, the CDR3 is TGTGCCAGTAGTGAAGACAGGATCTCTGGAAACACCATATATTTT. It is translated as CASSEDRISGNTIYF.

The chain has TRBV6-5 and TRBJ1-2; 7 bases match TRBD1. The germline V gene encodes CDR1 MNHEY and CDR2 SVGAGI. CDR3 size: 13 residues. V lost 7 bases, J lost 8 bases, and 10 bases stayed unmatched. CDR3 DNA sequence: TGTGCCAGCAAAACAGGGGAAGGGGGCGGCTACACCTTC. This sequence encodes CASKTGEGGGYTF.

This chain uses TRBV29-1 with TRBJ2-7; no clear D. The germline V gene encodes CDR1 SQVTM and CDR2 ANQGSEA. The CDR3 totals 11 residues. V lost 7 bases and J 6 bases, leaving 13 bases between the germline ends. The CDR3 bases are TGCAGCGGGCGGTCTGAGGCCGAGCAGTACTTC. Its translation is CSGRSEAEQYF.

This clone appeared a few times. The chain uses TRBV5-4 and TRBJ2-3; TRBD2 aligns across 8 bases. The CDR3 has 16 amino acids. Per the germline V gene, CDR1 is SGHNT and CDR2 is YYREEE (reference sequence). The V and J ends lost 6 bases and 1 base, in that order; junction bases with no gene match: 10. As DNA, the CDR3 is TGTGCCAGCACCCCTAGGAGAGCGGGGGGCACAGATACGCAGTATTTT. Its translation is CASTPRRAGGTDTQYF.